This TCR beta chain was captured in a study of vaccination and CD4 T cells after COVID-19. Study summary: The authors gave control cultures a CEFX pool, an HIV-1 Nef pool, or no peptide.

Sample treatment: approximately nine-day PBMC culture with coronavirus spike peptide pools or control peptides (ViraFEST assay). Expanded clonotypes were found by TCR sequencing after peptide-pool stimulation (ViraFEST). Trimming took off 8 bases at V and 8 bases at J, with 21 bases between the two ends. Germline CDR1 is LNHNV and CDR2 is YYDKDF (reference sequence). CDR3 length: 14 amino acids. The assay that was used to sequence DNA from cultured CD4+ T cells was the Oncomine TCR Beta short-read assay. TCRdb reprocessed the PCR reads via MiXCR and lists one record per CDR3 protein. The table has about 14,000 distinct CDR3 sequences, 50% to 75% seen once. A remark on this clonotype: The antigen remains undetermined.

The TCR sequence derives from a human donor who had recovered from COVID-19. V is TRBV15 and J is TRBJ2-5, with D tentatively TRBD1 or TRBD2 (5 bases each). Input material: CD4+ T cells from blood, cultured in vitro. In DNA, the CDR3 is TGTGCCACCTCCCCCGGGACCACCCCGGGCACCCAGTACTTC. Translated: CATSPGTTPGTQYF.